One and the same sample provided the 10 T cell receptor beta chains below, sequenced in a study of T cell responses to AZD1222 COVID-19 vaccine. Produced via immunoSEQ multiplex PCR; TCRdb's table is partial and in-frame only. This table has 66,000 or so clones, around 79% appearing once. The specimen comprised peripheral blood, sampled on day 0 of MenACWY control vaccination. The origin of the receptors is an adult in good health.

The J gene is TRBJ2-1, the V gene TRBV7-2; TRBD1 matches 9 bases. V trimming: 3 bases; J trimming: 7 bases; junction bases outside the gene matches: 7. From germline, CDR1 is SGHTA and CDR2 FQGNSA. The CDR3 is made up of 15 amino acids. Here the CDR3 DNA reads TGTGCCAGCAGCTTCCCGGGACAGGGATTGAATGAGCAGTTCTTC. Translating it yields CASSFPGQGLNEQFF. The variable domain in full, completed from reference TRBV7-2 and TRBJ2-1, reads GAGVSQSPSNKVTEKGKDVELRCDPISGHTALYWYRQSLGQGLEFLIYFQGNSAPDKSGLPSDRFSAERTGGSVSTLTIQRTQQEDSAVYLCASSFPGQGLNEQFFGPGTRLTVL.

The chain has TRBV28 and TRBJ2-6; TRBD2 might be the D (5 bases). The CDR3 consists of 12 residues. Trimming stripped 4 bases from V and 13 bases from J, with 11 bases between. Per germline, CDR1 MDHEN and CDR2 SYDVKM. The CDR3, as DNA: TGTGCCAGCAGTTCTACCCCGGGAGTCCTGACTTTC. Protein sequence: CASSSTPGVLTF.

This rearrangement joins TRBV5-6 to TRBJ2-1; 11 nucleotides agree with TRBD2. The CDR3 totals 15 residues. The germline gives CDR1 SGHDT, CDR2 YYEEEE. Losses at the gene ends were 4 bases for V and 4 bases for J; bases not matched to a gene: 4. The CDR3 protein is CASSGGTSGYNEQFF. CDR3 DNA: TGTGCCAGCAGCGGGGGGACTAGCGGATACAATGAGCAGTTCTTC.

The chain recombines TRBV5-6 with TRBJ1-2; TRBD1 aligns across 9 bases. Losses at the gene ends were 4 bases for V and 6 bases for J; bases not matched to a gene: 16. Germline values: CDR1 SGHDT, CDR2 YYEEEE. The length of the CDR3 is 17 residues. For the CDR3, the DNA is TGTGCCAGCAGCGTGGCGTCGAACAGGGGGCGCGGCGATGGCTACACCTTC. Translation: CASSVASNRGRGDGYTF.

This chain uses TRBV7-2 with TRBJ2-1, with TRBD2 matching 12 bases. There are 15 residues in the CDR3. J gave up 12 bases and V 6 bases, and 12 bases lay outside the gene matches. Germline V CDR1 and CDR2: SGHTA, FQGNSA. CDR3 loop: CASSPLAGGRYRQFF. For the CDR3, the DNA is TGTGCCAGCAGTCCTCTAGCGGGGGGGCGGTATCGGCAGTTCTTC.

This clone was seen only once. This rearrangement joins TRBV5-4 to TRBJ2-7; D is possibly TRBD1 (5 bases). The CDR3 is made up of 13 amino acids. Looked up from germline, CDR1 is SGHNT and CDR2 is YYREEE (reference sequence). Trimming took 2 bases from V and 5 from J, leaving 11 bases between them. The CDR3 is CASSFDSLNEQYF. Written as DNA, the CDR3 is TGTGCCAGCAGCTTCGACAGTTTGAACGAGCAGTACTTC. Combining the CDR3 with reference TRBV5-4 and TRBJ2-7 gives the whole variable domain ETGVTQSPTHLIKTRGQQVTLRCSSQSGHNTVSWYQQALGQGPQFIFQYYREEENGRGNFPPRFSGLQFPNYSSELNVNALELDDSALYLCASSFDSLNEQYFGPGTRLTVT.

CDR3 DNA sequence: TGTGCCAGCAGTAATAGCGGGGGGCCATCGGATACGCAGTATTTT. This codes for CASSNSGGPSDTQYF. The chain uses TRBV7-3 and TRBJ2-3, with TRBD2 matching 10 bases. This CDR3 spans 15 amino acids. Germline values: CDR1 SGHTA, CDR2 FQGTGA. After removal of 6 bases from V and 6 bases from J, the junction contained 9 bases not matched to a gene.

This clone has a handful of counts. The chain uses TRBV2 and TRBJ1-4; D possibly corresponds to TRBD1 (5 bases). The CDR3 loop spans 15 amino acids. Germline CDR1 is SNHLY and CDR2 is FYNNEI. Trimming pared 3 bases from V and 7 bases from J, leaving 15 bases between. In DNA form, the CDR3 reads TGTGCCAGCAGTGACTCCCCGGGGCTGGGTGAAAAACTGTTTTTT. Amino acids: CASSDSPGLGEKLFF.

This chain connects TRBV28 to TRBJ2-7, with 7 bases that match TRBD1. This CDR3 spans 14 amino acids. Trimming took 2 bases from V and 5 from J; bases not matched to a gene: 6. Germline CDR1 is MDHEN and CDR2 is SYDVKM. The CDR3 sequence: CASSLTGVYHEQYF. The CDR3 nucleotides read TGTGCCAGCAGTTTAACAGGGGTTTACCACGAGCAGTACTTC.

The V gene is TRBV7-9, the J gene TRBJ1-2; D remains ambiguous. The CDR3 is made up of 12 amino acids. The V gene lost 3 bases and the J gene lost 3 bases, with 5 bases spanning the gap. Germline lookup yields CDR1 SEHNR and CDR2 FQNEAQ (reference sequence). CDR3 nucleotides: TGTGCCAGCAGCTTCATCGACTATGGCTACACCTTC. Translating it yields CASSFIDYGYTF.